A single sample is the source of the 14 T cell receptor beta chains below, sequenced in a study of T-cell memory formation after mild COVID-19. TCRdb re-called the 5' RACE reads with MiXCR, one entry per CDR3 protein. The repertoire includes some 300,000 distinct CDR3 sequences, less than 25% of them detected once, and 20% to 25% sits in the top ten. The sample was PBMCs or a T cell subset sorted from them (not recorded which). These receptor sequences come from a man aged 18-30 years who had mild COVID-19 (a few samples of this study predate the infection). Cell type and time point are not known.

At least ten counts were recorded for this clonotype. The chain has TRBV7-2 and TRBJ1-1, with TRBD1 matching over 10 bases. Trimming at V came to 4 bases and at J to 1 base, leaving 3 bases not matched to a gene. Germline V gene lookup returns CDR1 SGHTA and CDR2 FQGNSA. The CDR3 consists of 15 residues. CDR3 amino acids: CASSSRTGGNTEAFF. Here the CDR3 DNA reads TGTGCCAGCAGCTCCCGGACAGGGGGGAACACTGAAGCTTTCTTT. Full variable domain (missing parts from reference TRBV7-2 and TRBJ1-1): GAGVSQSPSNKVTEKGKDVELRCDPISGHTALYWYRQSLGQGLEFLIYFQGNSAPDKSGLPSDRFSAERTGGSVSTLTIQRTQQEDSAVYLCASSSRTGGNTEAFFGQGTRLTVV.

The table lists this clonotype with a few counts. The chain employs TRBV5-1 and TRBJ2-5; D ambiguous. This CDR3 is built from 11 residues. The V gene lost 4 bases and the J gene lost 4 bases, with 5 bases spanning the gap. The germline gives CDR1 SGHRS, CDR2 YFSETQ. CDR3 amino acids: CASSGIETQYF. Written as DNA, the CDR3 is TGCGCCAGCAGCGGGATAGAGACCCAGTACTTC.

CDR3 DNA: TGTGCCAGCAGTCCCTTGCGGGGGGGCCTGGACACCGGGGAGCTGTTTTTT. Amino acid sequence: CASSPLRGGLDTGELFF. The V and J genes are TRBV6-6 and TRBJ2-2, with 9 positions matching TRBD2. This CDR3 spans 17 amino acids. J gave up 3 bases and V 5 bases, and 10 bases lay outside the gene matches. Per germline, CDR1 MNHNY and CDR2 SVGAGI (reference sequence).

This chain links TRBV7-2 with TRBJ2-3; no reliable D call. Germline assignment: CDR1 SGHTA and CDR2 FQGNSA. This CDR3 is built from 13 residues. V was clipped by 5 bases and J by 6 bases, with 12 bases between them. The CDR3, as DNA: TGTGCCAGCAGCCGCAGTGATGACGATACGCAGTATTTT. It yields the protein CASSRSDDDTQYF.

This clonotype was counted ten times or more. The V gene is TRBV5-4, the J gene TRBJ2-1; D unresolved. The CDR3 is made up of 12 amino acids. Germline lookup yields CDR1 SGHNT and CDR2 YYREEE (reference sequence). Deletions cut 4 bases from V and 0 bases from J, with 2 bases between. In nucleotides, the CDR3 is TGTGCCAGCAGCCTCTCCTACAATGAGCAGTTCTTC. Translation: CASSLSYNEQFF.

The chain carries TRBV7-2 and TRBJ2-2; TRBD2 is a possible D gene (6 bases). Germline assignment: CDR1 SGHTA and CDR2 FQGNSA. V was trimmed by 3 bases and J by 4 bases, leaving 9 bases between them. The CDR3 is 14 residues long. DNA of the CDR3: TGTGCCAGCAGCTTTAGCGGACCCACCGGGGAGCTGTTTTTT. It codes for CASSFSGPTGELFF.

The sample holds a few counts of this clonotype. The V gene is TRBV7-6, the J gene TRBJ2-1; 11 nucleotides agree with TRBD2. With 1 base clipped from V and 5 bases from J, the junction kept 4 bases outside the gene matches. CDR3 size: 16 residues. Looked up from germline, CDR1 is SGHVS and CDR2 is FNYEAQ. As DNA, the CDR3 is TGTGCCAGCAGCTTAGGCCTAGCGGGGGGTAACAATGAGCAGTTCTTC. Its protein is CASSLGLAGGNNEQFF.

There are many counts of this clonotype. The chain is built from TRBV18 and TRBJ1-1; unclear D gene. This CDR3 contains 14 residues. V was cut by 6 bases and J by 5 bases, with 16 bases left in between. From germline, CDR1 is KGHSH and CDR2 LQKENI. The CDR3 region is CASSSSLEGTEAFF. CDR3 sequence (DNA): TGTGCCAGCTCTTCATCACTGGAGGGAACTGAAGCTTTCTTT.

The CDR3 is CASSRLGTLNSPLHF. CDR3 nucleotides: TGTGCCAGCTCACGCCTAGGGACGCTAAATTCACCCCTCCACTTT. J is TRBJ1-6 and V is TRBV18, with D tentatively TRBD1 (5 bases). The CDR3 consists of 15 residues. Looked up from germline, CDR1 is KGHSH and CDR2 is LQKENI. V lost 4 bases and J 7 bases, leaving 14 bases between the germline ends.

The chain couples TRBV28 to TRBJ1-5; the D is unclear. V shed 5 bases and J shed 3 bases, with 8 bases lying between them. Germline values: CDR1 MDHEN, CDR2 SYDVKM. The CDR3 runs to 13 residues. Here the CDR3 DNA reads TGTGCCAGCAGTAGAGGGCTCAATCAGCCCCAGCATTTT. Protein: CASSRGLNQPQHF.

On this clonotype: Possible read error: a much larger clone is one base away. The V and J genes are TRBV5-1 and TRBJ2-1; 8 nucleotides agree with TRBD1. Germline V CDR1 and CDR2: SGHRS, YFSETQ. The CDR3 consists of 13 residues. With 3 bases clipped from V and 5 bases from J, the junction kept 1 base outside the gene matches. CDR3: CASSWGQDNEQFF. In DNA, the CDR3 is TGCGCCAGCAGCTGGGGACAGGACAATGAGCAGTTCTTC. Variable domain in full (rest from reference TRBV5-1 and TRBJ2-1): KAGVTQTPRYLIKTRGQQVTLSCSPISGHRSVSWYQQTPGQGLQFLFEYFSETQRNKGNFPGRFSGRQFSNSRSEMNVSTLELGDSALYLCASSWGQDNEQFFGPGTRLTVL.

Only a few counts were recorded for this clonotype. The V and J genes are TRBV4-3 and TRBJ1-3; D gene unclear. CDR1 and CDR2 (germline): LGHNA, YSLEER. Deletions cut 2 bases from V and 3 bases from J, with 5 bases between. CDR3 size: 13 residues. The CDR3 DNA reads TGCGCCAGCAGCCAAAGAAGTGGAAACACCATATATTTT. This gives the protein CASSQRSGNTIYF.

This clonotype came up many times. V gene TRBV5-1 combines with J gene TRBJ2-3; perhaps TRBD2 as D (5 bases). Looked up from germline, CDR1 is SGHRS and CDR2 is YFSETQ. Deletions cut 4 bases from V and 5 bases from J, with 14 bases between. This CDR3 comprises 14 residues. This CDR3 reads CASSPDDGEDTQYF. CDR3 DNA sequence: TGCGCCAGCAGCCCGGACGACGGGGAAGATACGCAGTATTTT.

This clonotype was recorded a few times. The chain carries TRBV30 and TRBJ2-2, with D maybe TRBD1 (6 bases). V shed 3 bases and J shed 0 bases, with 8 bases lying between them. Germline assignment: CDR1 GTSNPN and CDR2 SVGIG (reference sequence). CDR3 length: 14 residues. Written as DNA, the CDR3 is TGTGCCTGGAGAGACAGGCCGAACACCGGGGAGCTGTTTTTT. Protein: CAWRDRPNTGELFF.